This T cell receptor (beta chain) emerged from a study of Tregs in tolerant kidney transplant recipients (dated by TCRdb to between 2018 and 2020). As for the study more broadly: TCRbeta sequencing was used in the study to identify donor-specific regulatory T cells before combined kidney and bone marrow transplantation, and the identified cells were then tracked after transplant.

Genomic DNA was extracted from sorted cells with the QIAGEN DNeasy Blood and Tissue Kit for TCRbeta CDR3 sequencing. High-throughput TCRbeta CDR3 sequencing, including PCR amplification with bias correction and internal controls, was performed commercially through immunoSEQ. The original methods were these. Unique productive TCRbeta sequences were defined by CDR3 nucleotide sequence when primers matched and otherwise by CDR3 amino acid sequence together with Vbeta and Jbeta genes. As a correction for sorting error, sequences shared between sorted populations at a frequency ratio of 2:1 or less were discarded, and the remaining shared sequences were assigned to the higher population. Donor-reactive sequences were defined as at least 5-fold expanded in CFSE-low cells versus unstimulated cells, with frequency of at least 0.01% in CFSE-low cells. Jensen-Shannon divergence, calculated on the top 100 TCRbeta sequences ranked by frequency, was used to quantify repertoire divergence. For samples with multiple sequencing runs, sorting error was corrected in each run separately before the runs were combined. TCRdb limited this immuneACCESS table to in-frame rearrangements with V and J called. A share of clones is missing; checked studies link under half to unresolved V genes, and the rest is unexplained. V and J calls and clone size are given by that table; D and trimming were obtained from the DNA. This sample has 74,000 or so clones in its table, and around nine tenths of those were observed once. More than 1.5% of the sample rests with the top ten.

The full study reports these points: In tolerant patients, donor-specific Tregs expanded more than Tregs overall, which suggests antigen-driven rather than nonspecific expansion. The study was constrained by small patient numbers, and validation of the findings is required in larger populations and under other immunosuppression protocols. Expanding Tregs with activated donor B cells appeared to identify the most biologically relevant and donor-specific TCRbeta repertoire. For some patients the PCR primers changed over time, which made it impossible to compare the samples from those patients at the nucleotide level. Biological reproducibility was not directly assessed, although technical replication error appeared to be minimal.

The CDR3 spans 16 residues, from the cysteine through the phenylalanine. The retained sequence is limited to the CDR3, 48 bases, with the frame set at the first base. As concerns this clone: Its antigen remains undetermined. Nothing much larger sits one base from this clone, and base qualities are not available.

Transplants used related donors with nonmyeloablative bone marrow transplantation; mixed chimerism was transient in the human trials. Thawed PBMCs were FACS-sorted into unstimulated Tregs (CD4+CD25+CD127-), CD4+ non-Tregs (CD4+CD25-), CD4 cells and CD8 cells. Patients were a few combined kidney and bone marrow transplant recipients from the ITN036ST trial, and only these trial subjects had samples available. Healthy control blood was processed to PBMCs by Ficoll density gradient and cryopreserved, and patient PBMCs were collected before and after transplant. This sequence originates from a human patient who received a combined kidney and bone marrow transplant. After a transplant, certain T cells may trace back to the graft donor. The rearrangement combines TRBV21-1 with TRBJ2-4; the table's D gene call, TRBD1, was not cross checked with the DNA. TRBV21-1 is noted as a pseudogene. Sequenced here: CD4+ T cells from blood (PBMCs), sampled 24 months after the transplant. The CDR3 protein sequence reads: CASSPRQNLAKNIQYF. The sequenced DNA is TGTGCCAGCAGCCCCAGACAGAATCTAGCCAAAAACATTCAGTACTTC.